This T cell receptor (beta chain) was captured by sequencing in a study of control samples from healthy donors and cancer patients. The repertoire was sequenced with immunoSEQ multiplex PCR; TCRdb's copy has only in-frame clones and lacks some. The sample consists of around 110,000 clones, more than 85% of them appearing once. Per the germline V gene, CDR1 is LNHDA and CDR2 is SQIVND (reference sequence). The CDR3 covers 15 residues. The ends lost 3 bases at V and 3 bases at J; junction bases unmatched: 5. The origin of this receptor is a man aged 25 to 40 in good health. The specimen sequenced was blood. V and J are TRBV19 and TRBJ1-2, with 9 nucleotides matching TRBD1. The CDR3 region has the DNA TGTGCCAGTAGTATTGGGACAGGGAGGGACTATGGCTACACCTTC. Residues: CASSIGTGRDYGYTF.